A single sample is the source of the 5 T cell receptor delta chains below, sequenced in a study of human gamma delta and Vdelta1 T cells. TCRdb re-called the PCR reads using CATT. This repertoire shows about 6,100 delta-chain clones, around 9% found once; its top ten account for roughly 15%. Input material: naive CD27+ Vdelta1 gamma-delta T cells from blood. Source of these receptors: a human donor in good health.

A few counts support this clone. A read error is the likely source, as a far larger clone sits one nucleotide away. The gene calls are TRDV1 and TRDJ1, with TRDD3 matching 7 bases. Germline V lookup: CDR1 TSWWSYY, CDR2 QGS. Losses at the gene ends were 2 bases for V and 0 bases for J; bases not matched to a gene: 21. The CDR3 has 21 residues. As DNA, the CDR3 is TGTGCTCTTGGGGAATTGGGGCTCTGGGGGGCCGACCGAAAGTACACCGATAAACTCATCTTT. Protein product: CALGELGLWGADRKYTDKLIF.

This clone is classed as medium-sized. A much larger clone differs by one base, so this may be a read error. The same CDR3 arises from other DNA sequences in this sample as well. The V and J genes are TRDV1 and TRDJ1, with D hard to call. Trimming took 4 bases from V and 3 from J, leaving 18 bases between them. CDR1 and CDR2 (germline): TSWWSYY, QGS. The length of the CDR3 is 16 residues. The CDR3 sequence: CALGAYTRGLADKLIF. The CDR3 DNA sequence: TGTGCTCTTGGGGCGTACACGCGTGGCTTGGCCGATAAACTCATCTTT.

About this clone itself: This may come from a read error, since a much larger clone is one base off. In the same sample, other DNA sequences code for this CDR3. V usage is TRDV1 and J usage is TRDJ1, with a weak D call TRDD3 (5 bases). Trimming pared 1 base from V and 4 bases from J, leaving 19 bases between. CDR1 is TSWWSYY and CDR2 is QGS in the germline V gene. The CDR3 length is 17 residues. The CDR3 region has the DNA TGTGCTCTTGGGGAACGCCACGGGGTGAGAGGGATCGATAAACTCATCTTT. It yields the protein CALGERHGVRGIDKLIF.

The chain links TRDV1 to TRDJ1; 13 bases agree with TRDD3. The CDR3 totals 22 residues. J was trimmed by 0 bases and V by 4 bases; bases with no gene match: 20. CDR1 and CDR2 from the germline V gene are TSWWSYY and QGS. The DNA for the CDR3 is TGTGCTCTTGGGGGCCTTCCTACACGTACTGGGGGATACGTGAGAAACACCGATAAACTCATCTTT. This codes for CALGGLPTRTGGYVRNTDKLIF.

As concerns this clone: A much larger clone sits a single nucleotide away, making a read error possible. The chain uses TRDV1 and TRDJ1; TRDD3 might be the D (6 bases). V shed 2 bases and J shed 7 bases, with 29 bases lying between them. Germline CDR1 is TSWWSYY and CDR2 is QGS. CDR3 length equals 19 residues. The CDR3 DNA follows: TGTGCTCTTGGGGAAGACTACTCCACCTACCGGGGGACACGGGGTAAACTCATCTTT. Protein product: CALGEDYSTYRGTRGKLIF.